Presented here are 5 T cell receptor beta chains from one specimen sequenced in a study of blood T cell repertoires in COVID-19. Sequencing used immunoSEQ multiplex PCR; TCRdb keeps in-frame clones, though not all of them. The repertoire includes roughly 100,000 clones, 71% of them detected once, and about 1% sits in the top ten. The sequenced sample was peripheral blood. These receptors were taken from a human donor with acute or convalescent COVID-19. The donor label of this sample is uncertain.

The chain carries TRBV18 and TRBJ2-3; a possible D gene is TRBD2 (5 bases). Germline V gene data show CDR1 as KGHSH and CDR2 as LQKENI. CDR3 length: 17 amino acids. The V end was cut by 7 bases, the J end by 5 bases, with 25 bases between. The CDR3 DNA reads TGTGCCAGCTTCAAACACTACGGGATTCTACTACTAGATACGCAGTATTTT. Its protein is CASFKHYGILLLDTQYF.

In its sample, this clone was seen a few times. The gene calls are TRBV18 and TRBJ1-5, with a tentative D call TRBD1 (6 bases). The CDR3 spans 14 residues. CDR1 is KGHSH and CDR2 is LQKENI in the germline V gene. The V end lost 4 bases, the J end lost 5 bases, and 12 bases lay between the germline ends. The CDR3 region is CASSQLQGYQPQHF. The CDR3 nucleotides are TGTGCCAGCTCACAGTTACAGGGATATCAGCCCCAGCATTTT.

The V and J genes are TRBV23-1 and TRBJ1-4; possibly TRBD1 for D (6 bases). TRBV23-1 is treated as an ORF (open reading frame) with a function not yet certain. The CDR3 length is 12 residues. V gave up 6 bases and J gave up 11 bases, with 13 bases separating them. The DNA of the CDR3 is TGCGCCAGCAGCCCACCACAGGGTAAACTGTTTTTT. Its protein is CASSPPQGKLFF.

This clone has only a few counts. The CDR3 bases are TGCGCCAGCAGCTTCGGGGGAACCGGGAATGAGCAGTTCTTC. This encodes CASSFGGTGNEQFF. V usage is TRBV5-1 and J usage is TRBJ2-1; possible D gene TRBD2, 6 bases. Deletions cut 2 bases from V and 7 bases from J, with 13 bases between. The CDR3 extends over 14 amino acids. Germline V gene lookup returns CDR1 SGHRS and CDR2 YFSETQ.

The rearrangement joins TRBV5-1 to TRBJ1-1; TRBD1 is a possible D gene (6 bases). Germline assignment: CDR1 SGHRS and CDR2 YFSETQ. V gave up 4 bases and J gave up 0 bases, with 16 bases separating them. The CDR3 runs 16 residues. The CDR3 DNA sequence: TGCGCCAGCAGCCCTTCCGGGGGGGCGATGAACACTGAAGCTTTCTTT. Translation gives CASSPSGGAMNTEAFF.